The 27 T cell receptor beta chains reported below all come from one sample, sequenced in a study of T cell responses to AZD1222 COVID-19 vaccine. Here immunoSEQ multiplex PCR was the method, and the copy in TCRdb shows in-frame clones only, minus some. Of tens of thousands of clones listed, 70% to 90% are singletons. The specimen was peripheral blood, collected 28 days after the second AZD1222 dose. All receptors come from an adult who received the AZD1222 COVID-19 vaccine.

The chain is built from TRBV13 and TRBJ2-1, with a possible D match to TRBD2 (5 bases). V lost 3 bases and J lost 5, with 14 bases in between. This CDR3 is 15 amino acids long. Germline CDR1 is PRHDT and CDR2 is FYEKMQ (reference sequence). The DNA of the CDR3 is TGTGCCAGCAGCTTCGACCAGCGGAATCACAATGAGCAGTTCTTC. Amino acids: CASSFDQRNHNEQFF.

This sequence joins TRBV5-5 and TRBJ1-1, with D unclear. There are 11 residues in the CDR3. Germline values: CDR1 SGHKS, CDR2 YYEKEE (reference sequence). Trimming cost V 2 bases and J 7 bases, with 6 bases left between them. Written as DNA, the CDR3 is TGTGCCAGCAGCTTCGGGTATGAAGCTTTCTTT. This codes for CASSFGYEAFF.

The chain has TRBV2 and TRBJ2-2; D may be TRBD2 (5 bases). The CDR3 contains 14 residues. Germline V gene lookup returns CDR1 SNHLY and CDR2 FYNNEI. V lost 8 bases and J 1 base, leaving 11 bases between the germline ends. CDR3: CASLGNMNTGELFF. DNA of the CDR3: TGTGCCAGCCTCGGGAACATGAACACCGGGGAGCTGTTTTTT.

The chain recombines TRBV4-2 with TRBJ1-1, with D possibly being TRBD1 (6 bases). The CDR3 length is 15 residues. V lost 1 base and J lost 1, with 10 bases in between. Looked up from germline, CDR1 is LGHNA and CDR2 is YNFKEQ. Here the CDR3 reads CASSQGGHPNTEAFF. In nucleotides, the CDR3 is TGTGCCAGCAGCCAAGGGGGACACCCGAACACTGAAGCTTTCTTT.

The genes are TRBV3-1 (or the pseudogene TRBV3-2) and TRBJ1-2; tentatively, D is TRBD1 (6 bases). The CDR3 totals 15 residues. Germline V gives CDR1 LGHDT, CDR2 YNNKEL (reference sequence). V was shortened by 0 bases and J by 8 bases, with 16 bases between the two germline ends. CDR3: CASSQEYRRGYGYTF. For the CDR3, the DNA is TGTGCCAGCAGCCAAGAGTATCGGAGGGGGTACGGCTACACCTTC.

This clone showed up just a few times. Other DNA variants within this sample encode the same CDR3. The gene calls are TRBV19 and TRBJ1-2; D is undetermined. The CDR3 is 15 residues long. Germline CDR1 is LNHDA and CDR2 is SQIVND (reference sequence). Trimming removed 1 base from V and 0 bases from J, with 9 bases in between. CDR3 in amino acids: CASSIVAEANYGYTF. In DNA, the CDR3 is TGTGCCAGTAGTATAGTGGCAGAAGCTAACTATGGCTACACCTTC.

The DNA of the CDR3 is TGTGCTAGTGGCCTAGACGGGGGACGGACTGAAGCTTTCTTT. It specifies CASGLDGGRTEAFF. The chain links TRBV12-5 to TRBJ1-1; maybe TRBD1 (5 bases). The ends were cut back, 6 bases at V and 5 bases at J, with 16 bases in the middle. The germline V gene encodes CDR1 LGHNT and CDR2 FRNRAP. The CDR3 runs 14 residues.

V is TRBV5-1 and J is TRBJ1-4; the D is unclear. CDR1 and CDR2 (germline): SGHRS, YFSETQ. This CDR3 contains 14 residues. Trimming removed 0 bases from V and 2 bases from J, with 5 bases in between. The CDR3 DNA sequence: TGCGCCAGCAGCTTGGGAGGTACTAATGAAAAACTGTTTTTT. It specifies CASSLGGTNEKLFF.

The rearrangement links TRBV25-1 to TRBJ2-3; unclear D gene. Germline V gene lookup returns CDR1 MGHDK and CDR2 SYGVNS. This CDR3 spans 13 amino acids. Deletions cut 5 bases from V and 4 bases from J, with 10 bases between. The CDR3 loop reads CASSYFGPDTQYF. CDR3 bases: TGTGCCAGCAGTTACTTTGGGCCAGATACGCAGTATTTT.

The chain recombines TRBV28 with TRBJ2-7, with D possibly TRBD1 on 6 matching bases. This CDR3 contains 15 residues. Deletions cut 6 bases from V and 6 bases from J, with 21 bases between. Germline-derived CDR1 and CDR2 are MDHEN and SYDVKM. The CDR3 sequence: CASRGPGEISFEQYF. CDR3 DNA: TGTGCCAGCAGGGGCCCAGGGGAGATCTCGTTCGAGCAGTACTTC.

The chain employs TRBV27 and TRBJ1-1; D perhaps matches TRBD1 (5 bases). This CDR3 is 13 amino acids long. Germline V gene lookup returns CDR1 MNHEY and CDR2 SMNVEV (reference sequence). V lost 3 bases, J lost 5 bases, and 10 bases lay in between. As DNA, the CDR3 is TGTGCCAGCAGTTTTTGGGGGGGGACTGAAGCTTTCTTT. This sequence encodes CASSFWGGTEAFF.

The chain employs TRBV7-9 and TRBJ2-7, with 8 bases identical to TRBD1. In germline, CDR1 is SEHNR, CDR2 FQNEAQ (reference sequence). The CDR3 runs to 16 residues. Unmatched junction bases numbered 14, after V lost 5 bases and J lost 5 bases. DNA for the CDR3: TGTGCCAGCAGCCTGCTAGGCGCACAGGGGGTCCACGAGCAGTACTTC. Its protein is CASSLLGAQGVHEQYF. The variable domain in full, completed from reference TRBV7-9 and TRBJ2-7, reads DTGVSQNPRHKITKRGQNVTFRCDPISEHNRLYWYRQTLGQGPEFLTYFQNEAQLEKSRLLSDRFSAERPKGSFSTLEIQRTEQGDSAMYLCASSLLGAQGVHEQYFGPGTRLTVT.

The CDR3 sequence is CASSFFQTNGYTF. In DNA form, the CDR3 reads TGTGCCAGCAGTTTTTTCCAGACTAATGGCTACACCTTC. The chain couples TRBV12-3 or TRBV12-4 to TRBJ1-2, with D unresolved. V lost 3 bases, J lost 6 bases, and 11 bases lay in between. This CDR3 contains 13 residues.

The chain is built from TRBV6-5 and TRBJ2-3; D unresolved. With 2 bases removed from V and 1 base from J, the gap between germline ends came to 7 bases. The length of the CDR3 is 14 residues. CDR1 and CDR2 from the germline V gene are MNHEY and SVGAGI. CDR3 coding DNA: TGTGCCAGCAGTTACGGGTGGGGCACAGATACGCAGTATTTT. Protein product: CASSYGWGTDTQYF.

V and J are TRBV7-8 and TRBJ1-1, with D possibly being TRBD1 (5 bases). Looked up from germline, CDR1 is SGHVS and CDR2 is FQNEAQ. Trimming took off 1 base at V and 0 bases at J, with 12 bases between the two ends. This CDR3 spans 16 amino acids. CDR3 sequence (DNA): TGTGCCAGCAGCTTAGGAGGGGTACTCTTGAACACTGAAGCTTTCTTT. It yields the protein CASSLGGVLLNTEAFF.

The chain uses TRBV4-2 and TRBJ1-1; weak D call: TRBD1 (6 bases). The CDR3 spans 12 residues. With 1 base removed from V and 11 bases from J, the gap between germline ends came to 11 bases. Germline assignment: CDR1 LGHNA and CDR2 YNFKEQ. The CDR3 protein is CASSQARGQAFF. The CDR3 DNA follows: TGTGCCAGCAGCCAAGCTCGGGGGCAGGCTTTCTTT.

V gene TRBV5-1 combines with J gene TRBJ2-5; D possibly matches TRBD1 or TRBD2 (6 bases each). V lost 4 bases, J lost 3 bases, and 16 bases lay in between. The germline V gene has CDR1 SGHRS and CDR2 YFSETQ. CDR3 size: 15 residues. CDR3 bases: TGCGCCAGCAGCCTGGGACGGGGGACAAAAGAGACCCAGTACTTC. Translation gives CASSLGRGTKETQYF.

This chain joins TRBV28 and TRBJ1-5, with D possibly matching TRBD1 (5 bases). V gave up 6 bases and J gave up 0 bases, with 12 bases separating them. The CDR3 runs to 15 residues. The germline CDR1 and CDR2 sequences are MDHEN and SYDVKM. Here the CDR3 reads CASSSFQGSNQPQHF. CDR3 DNA sequence: TGTGCCAGCAGCTCCTTCCAGGGTAGCAATCAGCCCCAGCATTTT.

CDR3 sequence (DNA): TGTGCCAGCATCTCGGGAGCGGGTAGCTCCTACGAGCAGTACTTC. It codes for CASISGAGSSYEQYF. The chain joins TRBV6-5 to TRBJ2-7, with D possibly TRBD2 on 6 matching bases. This CDR3 is built from 15 residues. CDR1 is MNHEY, CDR2 SVGAGI, per germline. Trimming left V 7 bases short and J 0 bases short, with 16 bases between.

This chain links TRBV7-3 with TRBJ1-2; 8 bases map to TRBD1. Per germline, CDR1 SGHTA and CDR2 FQGTGA. The V gene end was trimmed by 8 bases and the J gene end by 8 bases; junction bases not matched to a gene: 13. This CDR3 is 14 amino acids long. CDR3 amino acids: CASGTSGGAFGYTF. In DNA, the CDR3 is TGTGCCAGCGGAACATCAGGGGGCGCGTTCGGCTACACCTTC.

The chain couples TRBV15 to TRBJ2-1; either TRBD1 or TRBD2 may supply D (5 bases each). CDR1 is LNHNV and CDR2 is YYDKDF in the germline V gene (reference sequence). Trimming removed 0 bases from V and 6 bases from J, with 12 bases in between. CDR3 length: 15 residues. The chain's CDR3 is CATSREDRGRNEQFF. The CDR3 coding sequence is TGTGCCACCAGCAGAGAGGACCGGGGACGCAATGAGCAGTTCTTC.

The rearrangement uses TRBV18 and TRBJ1-1, with D perhaps TRBD1 (5 bases). The CDR3 length is 12 residues. Germline lookup yields CDR1 KGHSH and CDR2 LQKENI. Trimming cost V 2 bases and J 12 bases, with 13 bases left between them. The CDR3 DNA follows: TGTGCCAGCTCACCAGTATCCGGGACGACTTTCTTT. This translates into CASSPVSGTTFF. The entire variable domain, with the rest obtained from reference TRBV18 and TRBJ1-1, is as follows: NAGVMQNPRHLVRRRGQEARLRCSPMKGHSHVYWYRQLPEEGLKFMVYLQKENIIDESGMPKERFSAEFPKEGPSILRIQQVVRGDSAAYFCASSPVSGTTFFGQGTRLTVV.

The rearrangement links TRBV30 to TRBJ2-5, with 7 bases fitting TRBD1. This CDR3 has 12 residues. Trimming cost V 5 bases and J 6 bases; bases outside gene matches: 6. CDR1 is GTSNPN, CDR2 SVGIG, per germline (reference sequence). The CDR3 region has the DNA TGTGCCTGGGGGACAGACGGGCAGACCCAGTACTTC. Amino acids: CAWGTDGQTQYF.

The CDR3 region is CATSRDFTGVENTIYF. The DNA for the CDR3 is TGTGCCACCAGCAGAGATTTTACAGGGGTCGAAAACACCATATATTTT. The chain employs TRBV15 and TRBJ1-3; the match to TRBD1 covers 7 bases. CDR1 is LNHNV, CDR2 YYDKDF, per germline (reference sequence). With 0 bases clipped from V and 6 bases from J, the junction kept 8 bases outside the gene matches. The CDR3 is made up of 16 amino acids.

CDR3 sequence: CASSQGSHTEAFF. In DNA form, the CDR3 reads TGTGCCAGCAGCCAGGGGAGCCACACTGAAGCTTTCTTT. The V call is TRBV28, the J call TRBJ1-1, with D maybe TRBD1 (6 bases). This CDR3 is built from 13 residues. Trimming removed 6 bases at V and 3 bases at J, with 11 bases between. Germline V gene data show CDR1 as MDHEN and CDR2 as SYDVKM.

The V call is TRBV11-2, the J call TRBJ1-2; D uncertain. There are 14 residues in the CDR3. Germline loops: CDR1 SGHAT, CDR2 FQNNGV. Trimming shortened V by 0 bases and J by 8 bases, and 13 bases separated the two germline ends. CDR3 sequence reads: CASSLDAQTWGYTF. In DNA form, the CDR3 reads TGTGCCAGCAGCTTAGATGCGCAGACGTGGGGCTACACCTTC.

The chain recombines TRBV7-9 with TRBJ1-1, with D unclear. CDR3 length: 14 amino acids. Germline lookup yields CDR1 SEHNR and CDR2 FQNEAQ (reference sequence). V lost 1 base and J lost 2, with 8 bases in between. This CDR3 reads CASSLGTFNTEAFF. In DNA form, the CDR3 reads TGTGCCAGCAGCTTAGGAACATTTAACACTGAAGCTTTCTTT.